The T cell receptor (beta chain) under discussion was sequenced for a study of radiation and T cells in renal cell carcinoma. Across the whole study: Nephrectomy followed 15 Gy stereotactic body radiation by 4 weeks.

TCRdb keeps only in-frame clones here, not all; method: immunoSEQ multiplex PCR. The data hold 100,000 to 150,000 clones, with around 82% observed a single time. Overall study findings and caveats: From baseline, blood top tumor clonotypes peaked at 2 weeks post-radiation.

Time point given: blood 2 weeks post-SBRT. Treatment indicated: 15 Gy SBRT to primary tumor, nephrectomy 4 weeks later. Concerning this clone: Its antigen is not known.

This receptor was taken from a man aged 50 to 60 with renal cell carcinoma. This specimen consisted of blood, obtained from a patient whose treatment included radiotherapy and nephrectomy.

In DNA form, the CDR3 reads TGCGCCAGCAGCTCCGTAGCGGGCAAAGAGACCCAGTACTTC. Its protein is CASSSVAGKETQYF. The chain joins TRBV5-1 to TRBJ2-5; 7 bases fit TRBD2. CDR1 and CDR2 (germline): SGHRS, YFSETQ. V gave up 3 bases and J gave up 3 bases; unmatched junction bases: 5. This CDR3 region has 14 residues.